The subject of this entry is one TCR beta chain. Original analysis: For nucleated cells, counts were estimated from reference gene primer amplification. TCRdb's table, derived via immunoSEQ multiplex PCR, lists solely in-frame clones and lacks some. V and J calls and clone size are given by that table; D and trimming were obtained from the DNA. Among roughly 250,000 clones, around 90% were seen once, and the ten largest hold about 2.3%. Participants spanned ages about 18 to 95 years and resided in about 24 US areas. This specimen comes from a study of blood T cell repertoires in COVID-19. Study summary: Both acute and convalescent COVID-19 samples were obtained from the United States, Italy and Spain. T cells, B-cell-depleted T cells, or PBMCs supplied cDNA or gDNA.

Germline V CDR1 and CDR2: LNHDA, SQIVND (reference sequence). With 4 bases clipped from V and 0 bases from J, the junction kept 2 bases outside the gene matches. The CDR3 is 15 residues long. The sequence came from a woman aged 35 to 49 with acute COVID-19. Sequencing was carried out using PBMCs or T cells enriched from blood (not recorded which). The chain has TRBV19 and TRBJ2-2; TRBD1 matches at 7 bases. The CDR3 DNA sequence: TGTGCCAGTAGTAACAGGGGCTCGAACACCGGGGAGCTGTTTTTT. Amino acids: CASSNRGSNTGELFF.